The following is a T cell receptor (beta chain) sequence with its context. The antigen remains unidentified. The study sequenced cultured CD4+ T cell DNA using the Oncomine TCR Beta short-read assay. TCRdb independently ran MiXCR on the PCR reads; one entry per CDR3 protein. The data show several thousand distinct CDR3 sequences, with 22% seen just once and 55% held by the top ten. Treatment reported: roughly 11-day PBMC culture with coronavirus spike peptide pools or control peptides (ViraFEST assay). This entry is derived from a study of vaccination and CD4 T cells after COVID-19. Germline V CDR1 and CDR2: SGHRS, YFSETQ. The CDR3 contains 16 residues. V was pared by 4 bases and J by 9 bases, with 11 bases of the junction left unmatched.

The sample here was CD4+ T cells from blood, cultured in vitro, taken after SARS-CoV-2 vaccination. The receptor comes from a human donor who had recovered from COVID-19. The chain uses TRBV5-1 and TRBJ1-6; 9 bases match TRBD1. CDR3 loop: CASSLGATGGSSPLHF. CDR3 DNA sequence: TGCGCCAGCAGCCTGGGTGCGACAGGGGGAAGTTCACCCCTCCACTTT.